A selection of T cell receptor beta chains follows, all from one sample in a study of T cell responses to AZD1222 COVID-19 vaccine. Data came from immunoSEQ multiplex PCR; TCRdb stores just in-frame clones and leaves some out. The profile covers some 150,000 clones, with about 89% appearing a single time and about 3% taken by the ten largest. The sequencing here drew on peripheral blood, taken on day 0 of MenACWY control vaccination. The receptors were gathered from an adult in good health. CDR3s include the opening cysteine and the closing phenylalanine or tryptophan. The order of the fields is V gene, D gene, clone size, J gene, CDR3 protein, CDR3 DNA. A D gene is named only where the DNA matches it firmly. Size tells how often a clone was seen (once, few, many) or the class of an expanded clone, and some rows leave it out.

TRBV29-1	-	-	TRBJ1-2	CSVAGVAGYTF	TGCAGCGTTGCCGGGGTCGCTGGCTACACCTTC
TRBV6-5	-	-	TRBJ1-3	CASSTTDGNTIYF	TGTGCCAGCAGTACCACCGACGGAAACACCATATATTTT
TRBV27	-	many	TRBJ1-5	CASSLRGTDSNQPQHF	TGTGCCAGCAGTCTCCGAGGGACCGATAGCAATCAGCCCCAGCATTTT
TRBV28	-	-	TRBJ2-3	CASSFESTDTQYF	TGTGCCAGCAGTTTTGAGAGCACAGATACGCAGTATTTT
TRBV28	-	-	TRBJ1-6	CATRQTNSPLHF	TGTGCCACCCGGCAGACTAATTCACCCCTCCACTTT
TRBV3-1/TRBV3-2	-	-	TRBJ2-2	CASSQLGTGELFF	TGTGCCAGCAGCCAACTGGGGACCGGGGAGCTGTTTTTT
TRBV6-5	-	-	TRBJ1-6	CASSYRGVGYNSPLHF	TGTGCCAGCAGTTATCGTGGGGTCGGCTATAATTCACCCCTCCACTTT
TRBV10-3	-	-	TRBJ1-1	CAISEPTNSVEAFF	TGTGCCATCAGTGAGCCTACCAATAGTGTTGAAGCTTTCTTT
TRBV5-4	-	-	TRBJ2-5	CASSRSRPTPRETQYF	TGTGCCAGCAGCCGCTCCCGGCCCACTCCCCGAGAGACCCAGTACTTC
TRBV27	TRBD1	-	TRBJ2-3	CASSLDRDRLGTQYF	TGTGCCAGCAGTCTGGACAGGGACCGACTGGGTACGCAGTATTTT
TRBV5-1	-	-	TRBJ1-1	CASSLSSLGLNTEAFF	TGCGCCAGCAGCTTGTCGAGCCTGGGCTTGAACACTGAAGCTTTCTTT
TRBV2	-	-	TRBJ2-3	CASTRRESTDTQYF	TGTGCCAGCACTCGTAGGGAAAGCACAGATACGCAGTATTTT
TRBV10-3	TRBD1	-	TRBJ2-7	CAIRLTGDSYEQYF	TGTGCCATCAGATTGACAGGGGACTCCTACGAGCAGTACTTC
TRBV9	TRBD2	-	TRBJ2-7	CASSPPGGRRNEQYF	TGTGCCAGCAGCCCCCCTGGCGGGAGAAGGAACGAGCAGTACTTC
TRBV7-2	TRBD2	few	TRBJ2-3	CASSQAGLAAGDTQYF	TGTGCCAGCAGCCAAGCGGGACTAGCAGCGGGGGATACGCAGTATTTT
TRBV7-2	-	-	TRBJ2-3	CASSLRIDTQYF	TGTGCCAGCAGCTTGCGTATAGATACGCAGTATTTT
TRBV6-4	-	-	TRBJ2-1	CASSDGGAEYNEQFF	TGTGCCAGCAGTGACGGTGGAGCGGAATACAATGAGCAGTTCTTC
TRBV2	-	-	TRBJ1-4	CASRTGPFNEKLFF	TGTGCCAGCAGGACCGGGCCCTTCAATGAAAAACTGTTTTTT
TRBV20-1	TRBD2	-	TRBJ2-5	CSASLLAGSETQYF	TGCAGTGCTAGTCTGCTAGCGGGAAGCGAGACCCAGTACTTC
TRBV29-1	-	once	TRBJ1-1	CSVGQGKDEAFF	TGCAGCGTAGGCCAGGGAAAAGATGAAGCTTTCTTT
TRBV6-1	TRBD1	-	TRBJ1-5	CASSGDRGLSNQPQHF	TGTGCCAGCAGTGGGGACAGGGGGCTGAGCAATCAGCCCCAGCATTTT
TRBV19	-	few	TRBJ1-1	CASSIGRTFEAFF	TGTGCCAGTAGTATCGGGCGGACCTTTGAAGCTTTCTTT
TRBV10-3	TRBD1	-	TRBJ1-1	CAISPGTDIINAEAFF	TGTGCCATCAGCCCCGGGACAGATATTATAAACGCTGAAGCTTTCTTT
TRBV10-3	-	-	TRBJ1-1	CAISESGLGTEAFF	TGTGCCATCAGTGAGTCAGGCTTGGGCACTGAAGCTTTCTTT
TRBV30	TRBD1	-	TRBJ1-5	CALDRAGQPQHF	TGTGCCTTGGACAGGGCGGGACAGCCCCAGCATTTT
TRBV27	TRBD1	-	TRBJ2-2	CASSGQGAGGELFF	TGTGCCAGCAGTGGACAGGGGGCGGGCGGGGAGCTGTTTTTT
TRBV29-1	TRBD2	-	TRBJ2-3	CSMRGGSDTQYF	TGCAGCATGCGCGGGGGTTCAGATACGCAGTATTTT